What follows describes a single TCR beta chain. Antigen unknown. Here immunoSEQ multiplex PCR was the method, and the copy in TCRdb shows in-frame clones only, minus some. Of 2.3 million or so clones in the sample, approximately 95% were seen once. This record belongs to a study of shared clonotypes between healthy human individuals. Germline V gives CDR1 ENHRY, CDR2 SYGVKD. Germline trimming cut 8 bases from V and 3 bases from J; bases unmatched to any gene: 17. The CDR3 sequence is 17 residues long. Points from the study as a whole: Relative to their counterparts shared across all four donors, non-shared clonotypes exhibited diminished generation probabilities. Naive subsets generally exceeded memory subsets in estimated richness. Across four donors, naive CD4 shared 5% to 6.5%, naive CD8 3.5% to 4%, memory CD4 about 2.4%, memory CD8 0.4%. Collection of samples was limited to blood; tissue repertoires likely differ.

The chain is built from TRBV10-3 and TRBJ2-7; 9 bases map to TRBD2. The TCR was taken from a man younger than 30 in good health. Some clones in this sample may be carry-over from other donors' samples. Material: naive CD4+ T cells from PBMCs. Sample subset: CD45RA+ positively selected. For the CDR3, the DNA is TGTGCCATCGCTCGGGGTCTAGCGGGACGAATAAACTACGAGCAGTACTTC. This codes for CAIARGLAGRINYEQYF.